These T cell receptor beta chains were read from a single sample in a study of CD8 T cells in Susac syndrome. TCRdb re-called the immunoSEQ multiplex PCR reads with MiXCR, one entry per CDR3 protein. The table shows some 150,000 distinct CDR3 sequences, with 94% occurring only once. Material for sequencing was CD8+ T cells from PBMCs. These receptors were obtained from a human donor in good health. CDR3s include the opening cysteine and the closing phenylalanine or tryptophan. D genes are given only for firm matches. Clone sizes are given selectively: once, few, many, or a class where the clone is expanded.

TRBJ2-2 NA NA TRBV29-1 TGCAGCGTTATATTGGAGACCGGGGAGCTGTTTTTT CSVILETGELFF
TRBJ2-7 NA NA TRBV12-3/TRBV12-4 TGTGCCAGCAGTTGGATTGAGGTCCACGAGCAGTACTTC CASSWIEVHEQYF
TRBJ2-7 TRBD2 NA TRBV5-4 TGTGCCAGCAGCGGCGGGGCGGGAGGGATTGACGAGCAGTACTTC CASSGGAGGIDEQYF
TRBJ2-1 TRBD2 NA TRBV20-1 TGCAGTGCTAGACCCGGGACTAGCGGGAGTTTTGGGTATGAGCAGTTCTTC CSARPGTSGSFGYEQFF
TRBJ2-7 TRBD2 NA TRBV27 TGTGCCAGCAGTTGGGGTAGCGGGACCTACGAGCAGTACTTC CASSWGSGTYEQYF
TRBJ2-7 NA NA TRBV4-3 TGCGCCAGCAGCCAAGATCGGTTGTACGAGCAGTACTTC CASSQDRLYEQYF
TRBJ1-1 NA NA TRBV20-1 TGCAGTGCGGAGAAGTCCGGTGAAGCTTTCTTT CSAEKSGEAFF
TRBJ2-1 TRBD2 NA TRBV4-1 TGCGCCAGCACCCCTGGGACTAGCGGGAGCAATGAGCAGTTCTTC CASTPGTSGSNEQFF
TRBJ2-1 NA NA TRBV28 TGTGCCAGCAGTTTGGGTGTGGCCCACCCGGGGTTCTTC CASSLGVAHPGFF
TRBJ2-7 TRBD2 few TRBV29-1 TGCAGCGTACTAGCGAGCTACGAGCAGTACTTC CSVLASYEQYF
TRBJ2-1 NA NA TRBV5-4 TGTGCCAGCAGCTTGGCCCTAGCGTCCCACAATGAGCAGTTCTTC CASSLALASHNEQFF
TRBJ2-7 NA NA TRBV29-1 TGCAGCGTTGCGGCCACCTCCTACGAGCAGTACTTC CSVAATSYEQYF
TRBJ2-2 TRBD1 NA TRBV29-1 TGCAGCGTCTGGGACAGGGGGTCTAGCGGGCTATCGAACACCGGGGAGCTGTTTTTT CSVWDRGSSGLSNTGELFF
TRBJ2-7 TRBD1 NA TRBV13 TGTGCCAGCAGTCACCGACAGGGGGCGTTCGAGCAGTACTTC CASSHRQGAFEQYF
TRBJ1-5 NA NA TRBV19 TGTGCCAGTAGTATAGAGGGGGCGGTAGGTCAGCCCCAGCATTTT CASSIEGAVGQPQHF
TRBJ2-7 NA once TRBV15 TGTGCCACCAGCGTAGGACGTGGAACCTACGAGCAGTACTTC CATSVGRGTYEQYF
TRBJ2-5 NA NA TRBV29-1 TGCAGCGTTTTTCGCGACGAGGAGACCCAGTACTTC CSVFRDEETQYF